These 8 T cell receptor beta chains were all obtained from the same sample, sequenced in a study of T cells in Graves' hyperthyroidism and ophthalmopathy. TCR beta CDR3 region amplification was performed from RNA transcripts. In the first-round RT-PCR of the TCR CDR3, the HTBI primer set was used. TCRdb re-analysed the multiplex PCR reads in MiXCR, keeping a single row per CDR3 protein. This repertoire shows about 500,000 distinct CDR3 sequences, roughly a sixth found once; its top ten account for around a sixth. Sequencing was carried out using blood. The receptors were gathered from a woman between 18 and 29 years old with Graves' hyperthyroidism.

The chain carries TRBV5-1 and TRBJ2-7; 8 bases line up with TRBD1. Germline V gene data show CDR1 as SGHRS and CDR2 as YFSETQ. CDR3 length: 13 residues. Trimming took 5 bases from V and 6 from J; bases not matched to a gene: 7. The chain's CDR3 is CASRQGAPCEQYF. Here the CDR3 DNA reads TGCGCCAGCAGGCAGGGGGCCCCCTGCGAGCAGTACTTC.

This clonotype came up a few times. The V call is TRBV20-1, the J call TRBJ1-6; D unresolved. Germline V gives CDR1 DFQATT, CDR2 SNEGSKA (reference sequence). The length of the CDR3 is 14 residues. V gave up 3 bases and J gave up 7 bases, with 13 bases separating them. The CDR3 bases are TGCAGTGCTAGTAGAGCAGGACCAAATTCACCCCTCCACTTT. Amino acids: CSASRAGPNSPLHF.

The chain combines TRBV18 with TRBJ2-5; 7 bases map to TRBD2. The junction had 4 bases not matched to a gene; V was cut back by 2 bases and J by 4 bases. Germline V gene lookup returns CDR1 KGHSH and CDR2 LQKENI. This CDR3 comprises 14 residues. CDR3 bases: TGTGCCAGCTCACCATCTTCTAGCGGAGAGACCCAGTACTTC. Its protein product is CASSPSSSGETQYF.

Ten or more counts support this clonotype. The chain is built from TRBV11-1 and TRBJ2-7, with D unresolved. The V gene's germline CDR1 is SGHAT and CDR2 FQDESV (reference sequence). Trimming took 4 bases from V and 3 from J, leaving 16 bases between them. This CDR3 contains 15 residues. The DNA of the CDR3 is TGTGCCAGCAGCTACGAGCCTACAACGTACTACGAGCAGTACTTC. Translating it yields CASSYEPTTYYEQYF.

Ten or more counts support this clonotype. The rearrangement links TRBV6-2 or TRBV6-3 to TRBJ2-3; the match to TRBD2 covers 9 bases. The germline V gene encodes CDR1 MNHEY and CDR2 SVGEGT. With 5 bases clipped from V and 6 bases from J, the junction kept 15 bases outside the gene matches. This CDR3 contains 17 residues. The CDR3 is CASSHSGSDTLLDTQYF. The CDR3 DNA follows: TGTGCCAGCAGTCATAGCGGGAGCGATACTCTGTTGGATACGCAGTATTTT.

This clonotype was observed many times. The chain combines TRBV27 with TRBJ2-5; possibly TRBD1 or TRBD2 for D (5 bases each). V was trimmed by 3 bases and J by 0 bases, leaving 11 bases between them. Per the germline V gene, CDR1 is MNHEY and CDR2 is SMNVEV (reference sequence). This CDR3 has 15 residues. CDR3 in DNA: TGTGCCAGCAGTTTTTTCGGGACGGACCAAGAGACCCAGTACTTC. This encodes CASSFFGTDQETQYF.

This clonotype was observed a few times. The genes are TRBV18 and TRBJ1-1; D might be TRBD1 (5 bases). V lost 0 bases and J 1 base, leaving 9 bases between the germline ends. Germline loops: CDR1 KGHSH, CDR2 LQKENI. The CDR3 has 15 amino acids. CDR3 nucleotide sequence: TGTGCCAGCTCACCACCGGGACGTAGGAACACTGAAGCTTTCTTT. It is translated as CASSPPGRRNTEAFF.

A few counts support this clonotype. A read error may account for a junction end that differs from germline. V gene TRBV12-3 or TRBV12-4 combines with J gene TRBJ1-1; D ambiguous. The CDR3 sequence is 13 residues long. The DNA of the CDR3 is TGTGCCGGCAGGCCCACCCTGGACACTGAAGCTTTCTTT. It specifies CAGRPTLDTEAFF.